This passage covers 25 T cell receptor beta chains from one sample sequenced in a study of T cells in Graves' hyperthyroidism and ophthalmopathy. The CDR3 regions of TCR beta were amplified from RNA transcripts. The primer set for the first-round RT-PCR of the TCR CDR3 was HTBI. TCRdb re-analysed the multiplex PCR reads in MiXCR, keeping a single row per CDR3 protein. The sample has 200,000 to 300,000 distinct CDR3 sequences; 16% are singletons. Sequences were obtained from blood. The receptors were sampled from a woman younger than 35 with Graves' ophthalmopathy.

In this sample, this clonotype turned up a few times. The rearrangement uses TRBV4-1 and TRBJ1-1, with 10 bases lining up with TRBD1. The CDR3 is 18 residues long. The germline CDR1 and CDR2 sequences are MGHRA and YSYEKL. V was pared by 2 bases and J by 3 bases, with 12 bases of the junction left unmatched. The CDR3: CASSQHPGQGSRDTEAFF. CDR3 sequence (DNA): TGCGCCAGCAGCCAACATCCGGGACAGGGGAGTAGGGACACTGAAGCTTTCTTT.

This clonotype was seen a single time. A much larger clone lies a single base off, so this may be a read error. This CDR3 is CASQDTNTGELSF. Written as DNA, the CDR3 is TGTGCCAGCCAAGACACGAACACCGGGGAGCTGTCTTTT. V gene TRBV6-1 combines with J gene TRBJ2-2; D is perhaps TRBD2 (5 bases). The CDR3 is 13 amino acids. From germline, CDR1 is MNHNS and CDR2 SASEGT.

This rearrangement joins TRBV5-1 to TRBJ2-2, with TRBD1 matching 7 bases. The CDR3 is 18 residues long. V lost 5 bases and J lost 0; bases outside the gene matches: 13. Per germline, CDR1 SGHRS and CDR2 YFSETQ. The CDR3 region has the DNA TGCGCCAGCAGGCATAGGGCAGGGGGAACTACGAACACCGGGGAGCTGTTTTTT. Translating gives CASRHRAGGTTNTGELFF.

This clonotype appeared many times. The chain uses TRBV3-1 and TRBJ2-7; no clear D gene. This CDR3 comprises 12 residues. Trimming took 2 bases from V and 2 from J, leaving 4 bases between them. Per germline, CDR1 LGHDT and CDR2 YNNKEL (reference sequence). In DNA, the CDR3 is TGTGCCAGCAGCCAACTCCCCTACGAGCAGTACTTC. As protein: CASSQLPYEQYF.

This clonotype has ten or more counts. The J gene is TRBJ2-1, the V gene TRBV6-1, with TRBD2 identical over 8 bases. The germline gives CDR1 MNHNS, CDR2 SASEGT. The CDR3 has 15 residues. The junction had 9 bases not matched to a gene; V was cut back by 6 bases and J by 5 bases. The CDR3 loop reads CASSRPSGSDNEQFF. CDR3 nucleotide sequence: TGTGCCAGCAGCCGCCCCAGCGGGAGCGACAATGAGCAGTTCTTC.

This clonotype was detected ten times or more. The rearrangement joins TRBV11-2 to TRBJ2-7; a possible D gene is TRBD2 (6 bases). This CDR3 has 15 residues. Germline V CDR1 and CDR2: SGHAT, FQNNGV. Trimming shortened V by 0 bases and J by 5 bases, and 14 bases separated the two germline ends. CDR3 loop: CASSLDGLAGNEQYF. The DNA for the CDR3 is TGTGCCAGCAGCTTAGATGGGTTGGCGGGGAACGAGCAGTACTTC.

This clonotype showed up many times. This chain uses TRBV12-5 with TRBJ2-5; D assignment may be TRBD1 or TRBD2 (9 bases each). This CDR3 contains 19 residues. The germline V and J ends were trimmed by 5 bases and 5 bases, with 30 bases remaining between them. Germline V lookup: CDR1 LGHNT, CDR2 FRNRAP. The CDR3 here is CASGRTGAVAGGRLETQYF. The CDR3 nucleotides read TGTGCTAGTGGTAGGACAGGGGCAGTCGCGGGGGGGCGTTTGGAGACCCAGTACTTC. Combining the CDR3 with reference TRBV12-5 and TRBJ2-5 gives the whole variable domain DARVTQTPRHKVTEMGQEVTMRCQPILGHNTVFWYRQTMMQGLELLAYFRNRAPLDDSGMPKDRFSAEMPDATLATLKIQPSEPRDSAVYFCASGRTGAVAGGRLETQYFGPGTRLLVL.

This clonotype was detected ten times or more. The chain is built from TRBV20-1 and TRBJ1-2; 10 nucleotides line up with TRBD1. The CDR3 is 14 residues long. V lost 1 base to trimming and J lost 8 bases; unmatched junction nucleotides: 7. Germline lookup yields CDR1 DFQATT and CDR2 SNEGSKA (reference sequence). The CDR3 DNA reads TGCAGTGCTAGAGCCCCGACAGGGGGCGAGGGCTACACCTTC. It yields the protein CSARAPTGGEGYTF.

V and J are TRBV4-1 and TRBJ2-4; no clear D gene. The CDR3 runs 18 residues. CDR1 MGHRA and CDR2 YSYEKL come from the germline V gene. Deletions cut 3 bases from V and 1 base from J, with 19 bases between. CDR3 coding DNA: TGCGCCAGCAGCCACCTGCCTCTTATGGAAGGGGCCAAAAACATTCAGTACTTC. It specifies CASSHLPLMEGAKNIQYF.

This clonotype was observed many times. The V and J genes are TRBV5-1 and TRBJ2-7, with no clear D. The ends were cut back, 4 bases at V and 0 bases at J, with 11 bases in the middle. The CDR3 contains 14 residues. Germline V lookup: CDR1 SGHRS, CDR2 YFSETQ. The CDR3 bases are TGCGCCAGCAGCGGTGACGGATACTCCTACGAGCAGTACTTC. This sequence encodes CASSGDGYSYEQYF.

The chain employs TRBV18 and TRBJ2-7; D perhaps matches TRBD1 (5 bases). CDR1 and CDR2 from the germline V gene are KGHSH and LQKENI. This CDR3 is 16 amino acids long. Trimming removed 4 bases from V and 0 bases from J, with 16 bases in between. CDR3 region: CASSRTRQGSSYEQYF. The CDR3 DNA is TGTGCCAGCTCACGAACCCGGCAGGGCAGCTCCTACGAGCAGTACTTC.

The chain carries TRBV4-2 and TRBJ2-7, with D tentatively TRBD2 (5 bases). The CDR3 extends over 15 amino acids. Germline CDR1 LGHNA, CDR2 YNFKEQ. Trimming left V 0 bases short and J 6 bases short, with 15 bases between. For the CDR3, the DNA is TGTGCCAGCAGCCAAGACCCGGGAACAGCCTCCGAGCAGTACTTC. Amino acid sequence: CASSQDPGTASEQYF.

At least ten counts were recorded for this clonotype. V is TRBV15 and J is TRBJ2-1, with 9 bases aligning to TRBD1. The CDR3 is 16 amino acids. Trimming cost V 1 base and J 7 bases; bases outside gene matches: 8. Germline values: CDR1 LNHNV, CDR2 YYDKDF (reference sequence). This chain's CDR3 is CATSRVTVTGGNEQFF. As DNA, the CDR3 is TGTGCCACCAGCAGAGTAACCGTGACAGGGGGAAATGAGCAGTTCTTC. The complete variable domain, with remaining parts taken from reference TRBV15 and TRBJ2-1, reads DAMVIQNPRYQVTQFGKPVTLSCSQTLNHNVMYWYQQKSSQAPKLLFHYYDKDFNNEADTPDNFQSRRPNTSFCFLDIRSPGLGDTAMYLCATSRVTVTGGNEQFFGPGTRLTVL.

The sample holds many counts of this clonotype. The chain recombines TRBV2 with TRBJ1-2; TRBD1 matches 7 bases. V lost 7 bases, J lost 2 bases, and 7 bases stayed unmatched. The CDR3 contains 14 residues. Germline CDR1 reads SNHLY; CDR2 reads FYNNEI. The CDR3 DNA reads TGTGCCAGCACCGACAGGGACTTCAACTATGGCTACACCTTC. It translates to CASTDRDFNYGYTF.

The chain recombines TRBV7-2 with TRBJ1-2; D perhaps matches TRBD1 (6 bases). The germline V and J ends were trimmed by 0 bases and 2 bases, with 28 bases remaining between them. The CDR3 sequence is 21 residues long. Per the germline V gene, CDR1 is SGHTA and CDR2 is FQGNSA. The CDR3 reads CASSLAQGRGGGGGGNYGYTF. The DNA of the CDR3 is TGTGCCAGCAGCTTAGCGCAGGGGAGGGGAGGGGGGGGGGGGGGGAACTATGGCTACACCTTC.

This clonotype was counted at least ten times. The V and J genes are TRBV7-8 and TRBJ2-1; TRBD2 aligns across 10 bases. The CDR3 sequence is 15 residues long. Germline trimming cut 5 bases from V and 4 bases from J; bases unmatched to any gene: 5. Germline-derived CDR1 and CDR2 are SGHVS and FQNEAQ. The chain's CDR3 is CASSPGLAEYNEQFF. The CDR3 bases are TGTGCCAGCAGCCCCGGACTAGCGGAGTACAATGAGCAGTTCTTC. The entire variable domain, with the rest obtained from reference TRBV7-8 and TRBJ2-1, is as follows: GAGVSQSPRYKVAKRGQDVALRCDPISGHVSLFWYQQALGQGPEFLTYFQNEAQLDKSGLPSDRFFAERPEGSVSTLKIQRTQQEDSAVYLCASSPGLAEYNEQFFGPGTRLTVL.

The J gene is TRBJ1-5, the V gene TRBV28; 11 nucleotides line up with TRBD1. The germline V gene encodes CDR1 MDHEN and CDR2 SYDVKM. Trimming took 6 bases from V and 7 from J; bases not matched to a gene: 11. The CDR3 consists of 16 residues. CDR3 sequence reads: CASREGTGGGRQPQHF. The CDR3 DNA is TGTGCCAGCAGAGAGGGGACAGGGGGAGGTCGGCAGCCCCAGCATTTT.

The rearrangement links TRBV9 to TRBJ2-2; the match to TRBD2 covers 7 bases. The CDR3 contains 16 residues. Germline V gene data show CDR1 as SGDLS and CDR2 as YYNGEE. After removal of 1 base from V and 1 base from J, the junction contained 4 bases not matched to a gene. The CDR3 DNA reads TGTGCCAGCAGCGTAACTGGCGGGGGGAACACCGGGGAGCTGTTTTTT. Protein: CASSVTGGGNTGELFF.

This clonotype has ten or more counts. The chain recombines TRBV7-9 with TRBJ1-6; D ambiguous. The length of the CDR3 is 12 residues. The ends were cut back, 3 bases at V and 10 bases at J, with 7 bases in the middle. Germline CDR1 reads SEHNR; CDR2 reads FQNEAQ (reference sequence). The CDR3 DNA follows: TGTGCCAGCAGCTTTGCCAGCTCACCCCTCCACTTT. This sequence encodes CASSFASSPLHF.

This clonotype was recorded many times. The chain uses TRBV27 and TRBJ2-1; D unclear. The V gene lost 2 bases and the J gene lost 2 bases, with 10 bases spanning the gap. Germline V gives CDR1 MNHEY, CDR2 SMNVEV (reference sequence). This CDR3 comprises 15 residues. As DNA, the CDR3 is TGTGCCAGCAGTTTACGGTCGGTCGCCTACAATGAGCAGTTCTTC. This translates into CASSLRSVAYNEQFF.

This clonotype showed up many times. V usage is TRBV29-1 and J usage is TRBJ1-3; D ambiguous. The germline V gene has CDR1 SQVTM and CDR2 ANQGSEA. Trimming removed 7 bases from V and 4 bases from J, with 11 bases in between. The CDR3 consists of 12 residues. This CDR3 is CSGQVFGNTIYF. The CDR3 coding sequence is TGCAGCGGGCAGGTGTTCGGAAACACCATATATTTT.

The J gene is TRBJ2-3, the V gene TRBV5-1, with 11 nucleotides matching TRBD2. The CDR3 sequence is 18 residues long. Germline CDR1 reads SGHRS; CDR2 reads YFSETQ. Trimming removed 4 bases from V and 1 base from J; junction bases left unmatched: 11. For the CDR3, the DNA is TGCGCCAGCAGCCCCGGACTAGCGGGTGGCTATGGCACAGATACGCAGTATTTT. The encoded protein is CASSPGLAGGYGTDTQYF.

In its sample, this clonotype was seen many times. The V gene is TRBV28, the J gene TRBJ2-7; 7 nucleotides line up with TRBD1. V was clipped by 3 bases and J by 6 bases; unmatched bases: 5. Germline V lookup: CDR1 MDHEN, CDR2 SYDVKM. This CDR3 comprises 13 residues. DNA for the CDR3: TGTGCCAGCAGTTTCCCAAACAGGGGCGAGCAGTACTTC. It encodes CASSFPNRGEQYF.

There are many counts of this clonotype. This chain uses TRBV19 with TRBJ1-5; D possibly corresponds to TRBD1 (5 bases). Between the trimmed V and J ends, which lost 3 bases and 1 base, there was a span of 10 bases. Germline CDR1 is LNHDA and CDR2 is SQIVND (reference sequence). This CDR3 region has 15 residues. CDR3: CASSILEGSNQPQHF. The CDR3 DNA reads TGTGCCAGTAGTATTTTGGAGGGGAGCAATCAGCCCCAGCATTTT.

This clonotype came up many times. The chain is built from TRBV5-1 and TRBJ2-3, with D possibly being TRBD1 (6 bases). The length of the CDR3 is 16 residues. The germline gives CDR1 SGHRS, CDR2 YFSETQ. The germline V and J ends were trimmed by 3 bases and 4 bases, with 18 bases remaining between them. CDR3 sequence reads: CASSWGLGTRADTQYF. In nucleotides, the CDR3 is TGCGCCAGCAGCTGGGGTCTCGGGACACGGGCAGATACGCAGTATTTT.